This is a list of T cell receptor beta chains from one sample in a study of cytomegalovirus exposure and HLA in healthy donors. Libraries were prepared by immunoSEQ multiplex PCR; TCRdb keeps only in-frame clonotypes and omits some of them. The table shows a few hundred thousand clones, with around four fifths occurring only once. Sequenced input: PBMCs. These receptors were collected from a woman in her 40s in good health and CMV-seropositive. The CDR3 runs from the conserved cysteine through the conserved F or W. The order of the fields is CDR3 DNA, CDR3 protein, V gene, D gene, J gene, clone size. The D gene is left open where the match is weak. Clone sizes are given selectively: once, few, many, or a class where the clone is expanded.

cdr3_nt: TGTGCCTGGAGGCCGGGGGGGAAAGACGAGCAGTACTTC
cdr3_aa: CAWRPGGKDEQYF
v_call: TRBV30
d_call: TRBD2
j_call: TRBJ2-7
clone_size: -

cdr3_nt: TGTGCCAGCAGCTTGTCTGGTTTAACAGGGGCCGAAGCTTTCTTT
cdr3_aa: CASSLSGLTGAEAFF
v_call: TRBV5-6
d_call: TRBD1
j_call: TRBJ1-1
clone_size: -

cdr3_nt: TGTGCCAGCAGCTTACGTGGGGCTACAGGGGGCGGCTACAATGAGCAGTTCTTC
cdr3_aa: CASSLRGATGGGYNEQFF
v_call: TRBV11-3
d_call: TRBD1
j_call: TRBJ2-1
clone_size: -

cdr3_nt: TGTGCCAGCAGTGTTAGGGCGGGAGCGCAAGAGACCCAGTACTTC
cdr3_aa: CASSVRAGAQETQYF
v_call: TRBV25-1
d_call: TRBD2
j_call: TRBJ2-5
clone_size: -

cdr3_nt: TGTGCCAGCAGCCGCAGACAGATCTTCTATGGCTACACCTTC
cdr3_aa: CASSRRQIFYGYTF
v_call: TRBV6-5
d_call: -
j_call: TRBJ1-2
clone_size: -

cdr3_nt: TGTGCCAGTACCTCCAGGACAGCCCTAAACTATGGCTACACCTTC
cdr3_aa: CASTSRTALNYGYTF
v_call: TRBV19
d_call: -
j_call: TRBJ1-2
clone_size: -

cdr3_nt: TGTGCCAGCCAACCCCGTACGGCAGGTCACGACGAGCAGTACTTC
cdr3_aa: CASQPRTAGHDEQYF
v_call: TRBV6-1
d_call: -
j_call: TRBJ2-7
clone_size: -

cdr3_nt: TGTGCCACCAGCAGAGATCTATCGGGAGGGGAGTATTTT
cdr3_aa: CATSRDLSGGEYF
v_call: TRBV15
d_call: TRBD2
j_call: TRBJ2-3
clone_size: -

cdr3_nt: TGTGCCAGCTCACCCTACGAACTAGCGGGAGACGGCGAGCAGTACTTC
cdr3_aa: CASSPYELAGDGEQYF
v_call: TRBV18
d_call: TRBD2
j_call: TRBJ2-7
clone_size: few

cdr3_nt: TGTGCCAGCAGGGGACTAGCGGGGTCTGGGGGTACGCAGTATTTT
cdr3_aa: CASRGLAGSGGTQYF
v_call: TRBV6-6
d_call: TRBD2
j_call: TRBJ2-3
clone_size: -

cdr3_nt: TGTGCCAGCAGCTCCCCGGGGGTAGCGGGACAAGAGACCCAGTACTTC
cdr3_aa: CASSSPGVAGQETQYF
v_call: TRBV11-2
d_call: TRBD2
j_call: TRBJ2-5
clone_size: -

cdr3_nt: TGTGCCAGCAGCTTCCGGGACTACTCCTACGAGCAGTACTTC
cdr3_aa: CASSFRDYSYEQYF
v_call: TRBV11-3
d_call: TRBD2
j_call: TRBJ2-7
clone_size: -

cdr3_nt: TGCGCCAGCAGCTTGGCCCCAACTAGCGGAGACCGCACAGATACGCAGTATTTT
cdr3_aa: CASSLAPTSGDRTDTQYF
v_call: TRBV5-1
d_call: TRBD2
j_call: TRBJ2-3
clone_size: once

cdr3_nt: TGCAGTGCTTTGAACTGGGCTACGCAGTATTTT
cdr3_aa: CSALNWATQYF
v_call: TRBV20-1
d_call: -
j_call: TRBJ2-3
clone_size: -

cdr3_nt: TGTGCCAGCTCACCGGGGGCTAGTATCAATGAGCAGTTCTTC
cdr3_aa: CASSPGASINEQFF
v_call: TRBV18
d_call: -
j_call: TRBJ2-1
clone_size: -

cdr3_nt: TGTGCCAGCAGCGTAGGACAGGTCGACGAGCAGTTCTTC
cdr3_aa: CASSVGQVDEQFF
v_call: TRBV9
d_call: -
j_call: TRBJ2-1
clone_size: -

cdr3_nt: TGTGCCAGCAGCCCACGGAGCTCCTACAATGAGCAGTTCTTC
cdr3_aa: CASSPRSSYNEQFF
v_call: TRBV11-2
d_call: -
j_call: TRBJ2-1
clone_size: -

cdr3_nt: TGTGCCAGCAGCTCCCACGAGAGTAGCAATCAGCCCCAGCATTTT
cdr3_aa: CASSSHESSNQPQHF
v_call: TRBV28
d_call: -
j_call: TRBJ1-5
clone_size: -

cdr3_nt: TGTGCCAGCAGTTACAACTCGGGAGCGGGGGCCAACGTCCTGACTTTC
cdr3_aa: CASSYNSGAGANVLTF
v_call: TRBV6-5
d_call: -
j_call: TRBJ2-6
clone_size: -

cdr3_nt: TGTGCCAGCAGTTTATCGGCTAGAAATGAGCAGTTCTTC
cdr3_aa: CASSLSARNEQFF
v_call: TRBV27
d_call: -
j_call: TRBJ2-1
clone_size: once

cdr3_nt: TGCGCCAGCAGCTTGGGAACAGGGGCAACCACCTACGAGCAGTACTTC
cdr3_aa: CASSLGTGATTYEQYF
v_call: TRBV5-1
d_call: TRBD1
j_call: TRBJ2-7
clone_size: few

cdr3_nt: TGTGCCAGTAGTACAGGCCGGGACAGGGGCTACGAGCAGTACTTC
cdr3_aa: CASSTGRDRGYEQYF
v_call: TRBV19
d_call: TRBD1
j_call: TRBJ2-7
clone_size: -

cdr3_nt: TGTGCCAGCAGTTTGGGGGGTAACTATGGCTACACCTTC
cdr3_aa: CASSLGGNYGYTF
v_call: TRBV28
d_call: -
j_call: TRBJ1-2
clone_size: once

cdr3_nt: TGTGCCAGCAGTGAATTCGGGACAGGAATCTATGGCTACACCTTC
cdr3_aa: CASSEFGTGIYGYTF
v_call: TRBV25-1
d_call: TRBD1
j_call: TRBJ1-2
clone_size: -

cdr3_nt: TGTGCCAGTATACAGGTCGCTGGAGGAAACACCATATATTTT
cdr3_aa: CASIQVAGGNTIYF
v_call: TRBV19
d_call: -
j_call: TRBJ1-3
clone_size: -